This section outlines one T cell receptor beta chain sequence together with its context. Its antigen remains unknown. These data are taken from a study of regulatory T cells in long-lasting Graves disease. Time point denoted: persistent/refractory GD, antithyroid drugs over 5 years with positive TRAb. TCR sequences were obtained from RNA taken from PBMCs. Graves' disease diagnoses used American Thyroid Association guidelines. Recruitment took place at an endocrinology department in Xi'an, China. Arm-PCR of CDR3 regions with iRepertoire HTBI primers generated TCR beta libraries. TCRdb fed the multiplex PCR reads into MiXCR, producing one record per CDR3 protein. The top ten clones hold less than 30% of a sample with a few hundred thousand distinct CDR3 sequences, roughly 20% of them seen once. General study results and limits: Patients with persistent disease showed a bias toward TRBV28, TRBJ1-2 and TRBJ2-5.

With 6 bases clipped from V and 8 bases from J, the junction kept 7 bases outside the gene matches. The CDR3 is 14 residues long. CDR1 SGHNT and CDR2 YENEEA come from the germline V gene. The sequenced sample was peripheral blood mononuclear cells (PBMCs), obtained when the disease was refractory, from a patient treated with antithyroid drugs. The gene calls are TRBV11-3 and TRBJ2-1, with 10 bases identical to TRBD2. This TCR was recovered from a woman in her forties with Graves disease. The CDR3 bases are TGTGCCAGCAGTGAAGCGGGAGGGCCACATGAGCAGTTCTTC. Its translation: CASSEAGGPHEQFF.